These T cell receptor beta chains were read from a single sample in a study of CD8 T cells in Susac syndrome. TCRdb reprocessed the immunoSEQ multiplex PCR reads with MiXCR, giving one entry per CDR3 protein. The table lists about 150,000 distinct CDR3 sequences, roughly 94% of them singletons. Sequenced sample: CD8+ T cells from PBMCs. The receptors shown here come from a human donor with multiple sclerosis. Both conserved end residues are part of each CDR3. A D gene is named only where the DNA matches it firmly. Clone size is given for some rows only: seen once, a few or many times, or a class if the clone is expanded.

clone_size d_call j_call v_call cdr3_aa cdr3_nt
. . TRBJ2-1 TRBV3-1 CASSQDLARHNEQFF TGTGCCAGCAGCCAAGATCTGGCTAGGCACAATGAGCAGTTCTTC
. . TRBJ1-1 TRBV27 CASSLLAGIEAFF TGTGCCAGCAGTTTATTGGCAGGGATTGAAGCTTTCTTT
. . TRBJ1-5 TRBV4-1 CASSQEFPSNQPQHF TGCGCCAGCAGCCAAGAGTTCCCGAGCAATCAGCCCCAGCATTTT
. . TRBJ1-1 TRBV9 CASSVRTEAFF TGTGCCAGCAGCGTACGTACTGAAGCTTTCTTT
. . TRBJ1-1 TRBV21-1 CASSKDEGSTEAFF TGTGCCAGCAGCAAAGACGAGGGGTCCACTGAAGCTTTCTTT
. . TRBJ1-5 TRBV28 CASSLDSYQPQHF TGTGCCAGCAGTTTGGACAGTTATCAGCCCCAGCATTTT
. . TRBJ1-2 TRBV14 CASSPTRTYGYTF TGTGCCAGCAGCCCGACCAGGACCTATGGCTACACCTTC
. . TRBJ2-5 TRBV15 CATSSSQGVETQYF TGTGCCACCAGCAGTAGCCAGGGCGTAGAGACCCAGTACTTC
few . TRBJ2-3 TRBV4-2 CASSPTGGSTDTQYF TGTGCCAGCAGCCCCACGGGCGGCTCCACAGATACGCAGTATTTT
once . TRBJ2-7 TRBV29-1 CSVESGVDEQYF TGCAGCGTTGAATCTGGGGTAGACGAGCAGTACTTC
. . TRBJ2-3 TRBV9 CASGYGTDTQYF TGTGCCTCAGGTTACGGCACAGATACGCAGTATTTT
. . TRBJ1-1 TRBV25-1 CASSVGRGNTEAFF TGTGCCAGCAGTGTGGGCAGGGGGAACACTGAAGCTTTCTTT
. . TRBJ2-3 TRBV4-1 CASSHPLERRDTQYF TGCGCCAGCAGCCACCCACTAGAAAGGAGAGATACGCAGTATTTT
. TRBD1 TRBJ1-6 TRBV20-1 CSAKDNRGPHGALHF TGCAGTGCAAAGGATAACAGGGGCCCGCACGGAGCCCTCCACTTT
. TRBD1 TRBJ2-5 TRBV3-1 CASSQVRSTGGTETQYF TGTGCCAGCAGCCAAGTAAGATCGACAGGGGGGACAGAGACCCAGTACTTC
. . TRBJ2-7 TRBV20-1 CSASLPGAPYEQYF TGCAGTGCTAGTTTACCGGGAGCCCCCTACGAGCAGTACTTC
. . TRBJ2-7 TRBV6-5 CASGTDLTYEQYF TGTGCCAGCGGAACGGATCTTACCTACGAGCAGTACTTC